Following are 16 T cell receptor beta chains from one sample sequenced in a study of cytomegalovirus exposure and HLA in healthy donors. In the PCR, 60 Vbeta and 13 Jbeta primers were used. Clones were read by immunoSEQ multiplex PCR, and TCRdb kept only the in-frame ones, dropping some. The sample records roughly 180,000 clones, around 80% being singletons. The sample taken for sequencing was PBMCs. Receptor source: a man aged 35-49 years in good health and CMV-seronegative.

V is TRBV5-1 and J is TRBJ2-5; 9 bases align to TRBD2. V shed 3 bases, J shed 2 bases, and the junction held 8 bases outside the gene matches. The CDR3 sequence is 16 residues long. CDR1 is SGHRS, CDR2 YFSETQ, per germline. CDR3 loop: CASSSSGGGGQETQYF. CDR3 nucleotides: TGCGCCAGCAGCTCCTCGGGCGGGGGGGGGCAAGAGACCCAGTACTTC.

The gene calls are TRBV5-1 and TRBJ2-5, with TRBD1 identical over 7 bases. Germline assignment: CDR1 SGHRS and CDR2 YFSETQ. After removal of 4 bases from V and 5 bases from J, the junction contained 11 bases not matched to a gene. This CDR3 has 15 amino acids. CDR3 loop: CASSPVPGQMETQYF. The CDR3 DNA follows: TGCGCCAGCAGCCCAGTTCCGGGACAGATGGAGACCCAGTACTTC.

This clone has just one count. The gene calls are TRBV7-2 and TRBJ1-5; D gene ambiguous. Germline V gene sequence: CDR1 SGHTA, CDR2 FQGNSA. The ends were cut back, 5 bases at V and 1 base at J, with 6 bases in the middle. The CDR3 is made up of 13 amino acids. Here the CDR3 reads CASSTQSNQPQHF. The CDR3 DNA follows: TGTGCCAGCAGCACCCAGAGCAATCAGCCCCAGCATTTT.

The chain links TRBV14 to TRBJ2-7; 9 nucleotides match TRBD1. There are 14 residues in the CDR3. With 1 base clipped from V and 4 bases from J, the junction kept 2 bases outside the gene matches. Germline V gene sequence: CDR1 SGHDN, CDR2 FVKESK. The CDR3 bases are TGTGCCAGCAGCCAAGGGACAGGGGCTTACGAGCAGTACTTC. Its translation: CASSQGTGAYEQYF.

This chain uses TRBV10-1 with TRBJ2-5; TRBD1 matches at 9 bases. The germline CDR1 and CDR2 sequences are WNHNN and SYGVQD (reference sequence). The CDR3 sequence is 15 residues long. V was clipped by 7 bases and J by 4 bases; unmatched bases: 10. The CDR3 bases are TGCGCCAGCAAAGTTTACAGGGGGCGTAGAGAGACCCAGTACTTC. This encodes CASKVYRGRRETQYF.

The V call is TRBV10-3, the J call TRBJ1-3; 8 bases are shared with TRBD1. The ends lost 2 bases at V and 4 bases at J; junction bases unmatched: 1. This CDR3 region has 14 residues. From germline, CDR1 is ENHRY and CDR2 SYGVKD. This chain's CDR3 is CAISEGQGGNTIYF. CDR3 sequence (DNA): TGTGCCATCAGTGAGGGACAGGGAGGAAACACCATATATTTT.

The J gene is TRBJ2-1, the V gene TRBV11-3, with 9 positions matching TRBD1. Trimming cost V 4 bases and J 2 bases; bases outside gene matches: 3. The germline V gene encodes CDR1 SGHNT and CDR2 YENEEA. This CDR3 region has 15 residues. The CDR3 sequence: CASSSWTGAYNEQFF. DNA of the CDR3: TGTGCCAGCAGCTCCTGGACAGGGGCCTACAATGAGCAGTTCTTC.

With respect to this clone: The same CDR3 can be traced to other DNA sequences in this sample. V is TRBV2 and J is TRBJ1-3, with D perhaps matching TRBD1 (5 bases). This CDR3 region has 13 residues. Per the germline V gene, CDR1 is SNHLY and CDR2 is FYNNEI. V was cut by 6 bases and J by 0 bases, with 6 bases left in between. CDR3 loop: CASSDSSGNTIYF. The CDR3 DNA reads TGTGCCAGCAGCGACAGCTCTGGAAACACCATATATTTT.

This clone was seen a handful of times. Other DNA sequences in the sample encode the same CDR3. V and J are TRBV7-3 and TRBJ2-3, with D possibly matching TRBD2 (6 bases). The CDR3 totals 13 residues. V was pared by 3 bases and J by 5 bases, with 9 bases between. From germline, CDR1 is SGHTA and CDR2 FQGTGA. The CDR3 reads CASSLTSGDTQYF. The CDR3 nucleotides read TGTGCCAGCAGCTTGACTAGTGGAGATACGCAGTATTTT.

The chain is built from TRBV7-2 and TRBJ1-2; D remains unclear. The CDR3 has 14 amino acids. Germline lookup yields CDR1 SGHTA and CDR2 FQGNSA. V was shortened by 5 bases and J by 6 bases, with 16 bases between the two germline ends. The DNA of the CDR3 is TGTGCCAGCAGCCGCGATAATATCCCCCATGGCTACACCTTC. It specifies CASSRDNIPHGYTF.

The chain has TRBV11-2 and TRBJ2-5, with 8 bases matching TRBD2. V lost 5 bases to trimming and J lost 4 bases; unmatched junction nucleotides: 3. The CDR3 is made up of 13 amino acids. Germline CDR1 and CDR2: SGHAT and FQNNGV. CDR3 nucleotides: TGTGCCAGCAGCGTCGGGGGGGGAGAGACCCAGTACTTC. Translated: CASSVGGGETQYF. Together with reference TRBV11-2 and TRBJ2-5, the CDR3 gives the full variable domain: EAGVAQSPRYKIIEKRQSVAFWCNPISGHATLYWYQQILGQGPKLLIQFQNNGVVDDSQLPKDRFSAERLKGVDSTLKIQPAKLEDSAVYLCASSVGGGETQYFGPGTRLLVL.

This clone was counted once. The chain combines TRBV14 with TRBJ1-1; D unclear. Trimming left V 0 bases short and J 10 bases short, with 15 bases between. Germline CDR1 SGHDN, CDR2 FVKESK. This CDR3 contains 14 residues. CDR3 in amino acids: CASSQDLRQFRAFF. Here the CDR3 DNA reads TGTGCCAGCAGCCAAGATCTCAGGCAGTTTAGAGCTTTCTTT.

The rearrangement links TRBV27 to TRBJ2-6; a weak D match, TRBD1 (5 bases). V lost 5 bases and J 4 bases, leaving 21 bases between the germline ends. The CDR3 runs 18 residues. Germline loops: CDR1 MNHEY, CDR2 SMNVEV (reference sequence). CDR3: CASSPWPRADRGANVLTF. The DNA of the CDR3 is TGTGCCAGCAGTCCTTGGCCTCGGGCAGACAGAGGGGCCAACGTCCTGACTTTC.

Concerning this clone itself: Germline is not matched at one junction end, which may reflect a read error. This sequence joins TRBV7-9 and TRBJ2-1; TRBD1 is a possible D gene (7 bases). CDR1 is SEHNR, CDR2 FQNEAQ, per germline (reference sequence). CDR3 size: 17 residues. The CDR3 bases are TGTTCCAGCAGCTTAGCGGAGGTAGGGACAGCCTACAATGAGCAGTTCTTC. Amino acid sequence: CSSSLAEVGTAYNEQFF.

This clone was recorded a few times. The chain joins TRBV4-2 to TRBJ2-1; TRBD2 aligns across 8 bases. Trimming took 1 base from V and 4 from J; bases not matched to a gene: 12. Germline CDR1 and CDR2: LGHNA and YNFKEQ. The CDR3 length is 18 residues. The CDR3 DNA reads TGTGCCAGCAGCCAAGTATTAAACCTAGCGGGTCGGTACAATGAGCAGTTCTTC. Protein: CASSQVLNLAGRYNEQFF.

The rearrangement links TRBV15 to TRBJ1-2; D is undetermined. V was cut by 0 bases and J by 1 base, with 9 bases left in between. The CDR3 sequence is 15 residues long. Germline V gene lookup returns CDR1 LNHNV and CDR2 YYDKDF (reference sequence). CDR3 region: CATSRDGGFNYGYTF. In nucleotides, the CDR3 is TGTGCCACCAGCAGAGATGGAGGCTTTAACTATGGCTACACCTTC.